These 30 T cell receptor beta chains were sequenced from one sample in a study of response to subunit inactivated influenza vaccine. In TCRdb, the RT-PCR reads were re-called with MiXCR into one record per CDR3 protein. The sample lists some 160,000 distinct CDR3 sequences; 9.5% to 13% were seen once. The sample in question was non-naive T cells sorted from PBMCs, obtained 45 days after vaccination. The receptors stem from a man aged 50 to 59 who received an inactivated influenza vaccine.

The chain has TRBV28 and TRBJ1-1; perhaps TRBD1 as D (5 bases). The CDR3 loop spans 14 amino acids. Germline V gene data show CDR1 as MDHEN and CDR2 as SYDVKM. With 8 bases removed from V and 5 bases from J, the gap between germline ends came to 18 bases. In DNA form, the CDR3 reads TGTGCCAGCGAAAATCCCCTTCGGGGGACTGAAGCTTTCTTT. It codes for CASENPLRGTEAFF.

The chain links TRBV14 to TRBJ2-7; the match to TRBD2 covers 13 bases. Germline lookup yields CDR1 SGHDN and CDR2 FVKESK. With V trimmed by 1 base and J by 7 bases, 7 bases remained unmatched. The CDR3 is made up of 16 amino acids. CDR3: CASSQAPGLAGIEQYF. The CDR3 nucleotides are TGTGCCAGCAGCCAAGCGCCGGGACTAGCGGGAATAGAGCAGTACTTC. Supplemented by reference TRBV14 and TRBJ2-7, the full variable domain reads EAGVTQFPSHSVIEKGQTVTLRCDPISGHDNLYWYRRVMGKEIKFLLHFVKESKQDESGMPNNRFLAERTGGTYSTLKVQPAELEDSGVYFCASSQAPGLAGIEQYFGPGTRLTVT.

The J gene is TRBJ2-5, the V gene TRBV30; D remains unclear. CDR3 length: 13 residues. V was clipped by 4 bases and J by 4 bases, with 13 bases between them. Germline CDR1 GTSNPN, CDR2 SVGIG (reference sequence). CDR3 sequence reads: CAWNRSFRETQYF. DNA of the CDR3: TGTGCCTGGAATCGGTCGTTTAGAGAGACCCAGTACTTC.

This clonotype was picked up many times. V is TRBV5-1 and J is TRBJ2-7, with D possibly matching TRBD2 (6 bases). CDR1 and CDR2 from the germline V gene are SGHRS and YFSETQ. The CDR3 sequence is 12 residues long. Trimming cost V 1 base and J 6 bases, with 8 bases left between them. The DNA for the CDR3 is TGCGCCAGCAGCTTGTTGCGGGGCGAGCAGTACTTC. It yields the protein CASSLLRGEQYF. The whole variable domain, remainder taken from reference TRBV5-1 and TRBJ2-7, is KAGVTQTPRYLIKTRGQQVTLSCSPISGHRSVSWYQQTPGQGLQFLFEYFSETQRNKGNFPGRFSGRQFSNSRSEMNVSTLELGDSALYLCASSLLRGEQYFGPGTRLTVT.

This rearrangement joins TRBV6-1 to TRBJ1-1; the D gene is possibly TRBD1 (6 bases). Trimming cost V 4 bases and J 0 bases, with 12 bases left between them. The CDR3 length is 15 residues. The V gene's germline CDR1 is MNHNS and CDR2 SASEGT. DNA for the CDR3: TGTGCCAGCAGTGCACGGACAGTCTTGAACACTGAAGCTTTCTTT. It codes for CASSARTVLNTEAFF.

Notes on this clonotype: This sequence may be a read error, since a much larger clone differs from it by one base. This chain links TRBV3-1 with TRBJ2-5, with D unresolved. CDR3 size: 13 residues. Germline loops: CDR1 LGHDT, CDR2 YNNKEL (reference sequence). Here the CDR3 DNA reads TGTACCAGCAGCCAGTCCGGACGGGAGACCCAGTACTTC. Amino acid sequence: CTSSQSGRETQYF.

CDR3 sequence: CSARTLTETQYF. In DNA form, the CDR3 reads TGCAGTGCTAGGACTTTGACGGAGACCCAGTACTTC. The rearrangement links TRBV20-1 to TRBJ2-5, with D unclear. Trimming took off 3 bases at V and 5 bases at J, with 10 bases between the two ends. The CDR3 has 12 amino acids. The germline V gene encodes CDR1 DFQATT and CDR2 SNEGSKA (reference sequence).

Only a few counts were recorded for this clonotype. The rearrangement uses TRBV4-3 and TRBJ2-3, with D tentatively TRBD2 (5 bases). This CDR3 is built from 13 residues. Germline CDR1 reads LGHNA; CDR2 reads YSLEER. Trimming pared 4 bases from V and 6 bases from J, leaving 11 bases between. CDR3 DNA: TGCGCCAGCAGCCCCCCGTCGGGGGATACGCAGTATTTT. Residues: CASSPPSGDTQYF.

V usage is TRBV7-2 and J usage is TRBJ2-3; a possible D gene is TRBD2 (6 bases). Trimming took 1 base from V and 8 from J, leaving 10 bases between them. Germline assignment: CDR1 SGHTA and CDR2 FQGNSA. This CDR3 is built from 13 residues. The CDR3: CASSLEGLGTQYF. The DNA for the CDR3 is TGTGCCAGCAGCTTAGAGGGACTGGGTACGCAGTATTTT.

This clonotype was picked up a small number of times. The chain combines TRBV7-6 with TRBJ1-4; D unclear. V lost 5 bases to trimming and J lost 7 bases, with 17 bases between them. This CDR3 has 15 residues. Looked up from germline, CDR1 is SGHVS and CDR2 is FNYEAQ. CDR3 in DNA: TGTGCCAGCAGCATAGAACCTGCTGGGTTTGAAAAACTGTTTTTT. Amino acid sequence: CASSIEPAGFEKLFF.

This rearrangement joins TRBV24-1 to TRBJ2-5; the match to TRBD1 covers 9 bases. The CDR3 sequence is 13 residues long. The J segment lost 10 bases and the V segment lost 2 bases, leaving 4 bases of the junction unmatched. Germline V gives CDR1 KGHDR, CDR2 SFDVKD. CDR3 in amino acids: CATSDYTGGDQYF. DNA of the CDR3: TGTGCCACCAGTGATTACACAGGGGGCGACCAGTACTTC.

The CDR3 coding sequence is TGCAGTGCCCGATTACTAGCGGGGGGTGGAGATACGCAGTATTTT. Translation: CSARLLAGGGDTQYF. This rearrangement joins TRBV20-1 to TRBJ2-3, with 12 bases lining up with TRBD2. Germline V gives CDR1 DFQATT, CDR2 SNEGSKA (reference sequence). The ends lost 6 bases at V and 5 bases at J; junction bases unmatched: 9. The CDR3 totals 15 residues.

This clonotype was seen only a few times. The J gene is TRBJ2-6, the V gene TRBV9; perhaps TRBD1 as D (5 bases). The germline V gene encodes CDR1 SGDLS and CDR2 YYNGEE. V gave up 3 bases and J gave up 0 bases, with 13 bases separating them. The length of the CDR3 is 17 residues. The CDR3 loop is CASSAHDSHSGANVLTF. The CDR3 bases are TGTGCCAGCAGCGCCCATGACAGCCACTCTGGGGCCAACGTCCTGACTTTC.

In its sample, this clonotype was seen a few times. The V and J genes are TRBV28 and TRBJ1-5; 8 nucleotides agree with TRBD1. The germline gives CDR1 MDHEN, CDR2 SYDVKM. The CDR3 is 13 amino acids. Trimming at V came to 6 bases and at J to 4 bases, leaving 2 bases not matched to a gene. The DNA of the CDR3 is TGTGCCAGCAGGTGGACAGGGAATCAGCCCCAGCATTTT. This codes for CASRWTGNQPQHF.

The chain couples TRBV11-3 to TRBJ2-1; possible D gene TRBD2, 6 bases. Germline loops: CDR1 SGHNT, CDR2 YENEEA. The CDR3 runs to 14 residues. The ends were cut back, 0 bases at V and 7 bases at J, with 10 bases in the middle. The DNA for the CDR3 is TGTGCCAGCAGCTTAGATGGGGGGAAGAATGAGCAGTTCTTC. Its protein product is CASSLDGGKNEQFF.

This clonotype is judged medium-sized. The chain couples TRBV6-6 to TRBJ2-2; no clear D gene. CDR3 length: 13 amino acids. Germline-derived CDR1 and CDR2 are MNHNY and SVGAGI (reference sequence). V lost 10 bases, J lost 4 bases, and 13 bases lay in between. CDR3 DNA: TGTGCCATCCAGCAATGGGGCACCGGGGAGCTGTTTTTT. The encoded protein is CAIQQWGTGELFF.

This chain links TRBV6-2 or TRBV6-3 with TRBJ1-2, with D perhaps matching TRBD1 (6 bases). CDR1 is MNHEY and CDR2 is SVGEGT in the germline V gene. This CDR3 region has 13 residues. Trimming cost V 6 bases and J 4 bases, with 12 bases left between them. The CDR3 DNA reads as TGTGCCAGCAGCTCCGGGACACGCTATGGCTACACCTTC. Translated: CASSSGTRYGYTF.

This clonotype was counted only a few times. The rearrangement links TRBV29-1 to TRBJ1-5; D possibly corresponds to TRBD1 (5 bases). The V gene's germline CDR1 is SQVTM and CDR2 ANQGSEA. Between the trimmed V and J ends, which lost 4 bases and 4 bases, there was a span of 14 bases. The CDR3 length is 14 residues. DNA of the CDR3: TGCAGCGTTGGGGGGACCGACATTAATCAGCCCCAGCATTTT. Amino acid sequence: CSVGGTDINQPQHF.

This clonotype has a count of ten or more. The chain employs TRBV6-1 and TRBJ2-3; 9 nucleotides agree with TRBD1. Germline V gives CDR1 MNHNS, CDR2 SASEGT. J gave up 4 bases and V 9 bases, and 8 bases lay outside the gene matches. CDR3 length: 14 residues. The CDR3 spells CASLSDRGSDTQYF. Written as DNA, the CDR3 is TGTGCCAGTTTAAGTGACAGGGGGTCAGATACGCAGTATTTT.

The CDR3 DNA sequence: TGTGCCAGCAGTTTGTATGGAACTAGCGGGAGGGGCAATGAGCAGTTCTTC. Translating it yields CASSLYGTSGRGNEQFF. The chain joins TRBV12-3 or TRBV12-4 to TRBJ2-1; 13 bases are a match to TRBD2. Unmatched junction bases numbered 8, after V lost 3 bases and J lost 6 bases. The CDR3 extends over 17 amino acids.

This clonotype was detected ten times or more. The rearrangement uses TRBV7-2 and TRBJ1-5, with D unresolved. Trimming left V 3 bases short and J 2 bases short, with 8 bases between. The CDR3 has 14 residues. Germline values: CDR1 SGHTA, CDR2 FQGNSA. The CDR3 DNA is TGTGCCAGCAGCTTGAGGCACGGCAATCAGCCCCAGCATTTT. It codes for CASSLRHGNQPQHF.

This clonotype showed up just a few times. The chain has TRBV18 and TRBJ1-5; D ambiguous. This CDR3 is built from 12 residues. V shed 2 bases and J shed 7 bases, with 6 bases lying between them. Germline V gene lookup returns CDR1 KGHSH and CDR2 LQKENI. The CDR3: CASSPGVQPQHF. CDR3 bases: TGTGCCAGCTCACCAGGGGTCCAGCCCCAGCATTTT.

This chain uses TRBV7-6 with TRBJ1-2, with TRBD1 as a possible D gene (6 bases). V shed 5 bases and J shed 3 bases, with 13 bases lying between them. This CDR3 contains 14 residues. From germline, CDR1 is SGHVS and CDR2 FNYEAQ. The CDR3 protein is CASSPRGADYGYTF. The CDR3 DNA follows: TGTGCCAGCAGCCCGAGGGGGGCGGACTATGGCTACACCTTC.

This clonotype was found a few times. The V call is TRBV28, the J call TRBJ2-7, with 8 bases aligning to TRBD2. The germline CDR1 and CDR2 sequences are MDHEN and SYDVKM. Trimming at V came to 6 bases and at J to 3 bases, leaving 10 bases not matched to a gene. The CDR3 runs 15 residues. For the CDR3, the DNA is TGTGCCAGCAGCCTAGCGGGCCTCGCCCTCTACGAGCAGTACTTC. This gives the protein CASSLAGLALYEQYF.

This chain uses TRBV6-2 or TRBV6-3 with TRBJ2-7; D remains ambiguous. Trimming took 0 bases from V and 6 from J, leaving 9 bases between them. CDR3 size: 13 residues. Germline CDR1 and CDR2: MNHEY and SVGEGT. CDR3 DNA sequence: TGTGCCAGCAGTTACTCCGAGAGGCGCGAGCAGTACTTC. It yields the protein CASSYSERREQYF.

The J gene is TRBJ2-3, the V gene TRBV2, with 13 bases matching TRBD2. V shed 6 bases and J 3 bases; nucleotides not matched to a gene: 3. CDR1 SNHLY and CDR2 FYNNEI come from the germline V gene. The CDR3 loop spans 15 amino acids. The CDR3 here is CASRKLAGGTDTQYF. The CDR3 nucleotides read TGTGCCAGCAGAAAACTAGCGGGAGGGACAGATACGCAGTATTTT.

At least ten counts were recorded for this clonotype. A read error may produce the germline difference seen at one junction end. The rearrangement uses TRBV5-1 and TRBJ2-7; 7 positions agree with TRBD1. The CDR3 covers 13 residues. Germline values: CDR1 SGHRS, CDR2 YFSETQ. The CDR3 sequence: CASSLGQSYEQYF. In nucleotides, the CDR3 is TGTGCCAGCAGCTTGGGACAGAGCTACGAGCAGTACTTC.

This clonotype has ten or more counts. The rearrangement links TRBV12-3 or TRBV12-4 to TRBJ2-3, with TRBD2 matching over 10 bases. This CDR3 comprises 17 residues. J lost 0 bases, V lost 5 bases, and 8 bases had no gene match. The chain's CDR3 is CASSPSSGGSSTDTQYF. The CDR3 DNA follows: TGTGCCAGCAGTCCCTCTAGCGGGGGTTCTAGCACAGATACGCAGTATTTT.

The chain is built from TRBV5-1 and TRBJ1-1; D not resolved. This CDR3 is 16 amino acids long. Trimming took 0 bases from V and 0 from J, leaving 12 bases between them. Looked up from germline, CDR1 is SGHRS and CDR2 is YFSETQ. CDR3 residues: CASSLDSSQLNTEAFF. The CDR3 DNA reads TGCGCCAGCAGCTTGGACAGCTCTCAATTGAACACTGAAGCTTTCTTT. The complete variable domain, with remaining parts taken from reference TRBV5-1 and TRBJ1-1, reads KAGVTQTPRYLIKTRGQQVTLSCSPISGHRSVSWYQQTPGQGLQFLFEYFSETQRNKGNFPGRFSGRQFSNSRSEMNVSTLELGDSALYLCASSLDSSQLNTEAFFGQGTRLTVV.

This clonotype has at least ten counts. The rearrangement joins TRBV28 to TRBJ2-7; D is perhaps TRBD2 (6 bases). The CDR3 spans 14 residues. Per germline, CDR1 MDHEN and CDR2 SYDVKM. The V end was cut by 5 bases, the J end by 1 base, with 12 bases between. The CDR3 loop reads CASSRGLTSYEQYF. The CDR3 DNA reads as TGTGCCAGCAGTCGGGGACTGACGTCCTACGAGCAGTACTTC.